This T cell receptor (beta chain) was documented in a study of T-cell reconstitution after alpha-beta-depleted transplantation in children (dated by TCRdb to the mid-2010s). In terms of the full investigation: Using TCR repertoire profiling, the study followed T-cell immune reconstitution in a quantitative way in children after TCRalphabeta/CD19-depleted allogeneic hematopoietic cell transplantation.

In the case of this clonotype: What this receptor recognizes is not known. The record has no base qualities; no much larger clone is one base away.

The germline V end is reduced by 5 bases and the J end by 4 bases; junction bases left unmatched: 6. The CDR3 goes from the cysteine to the phenylalanine over 15 residues. Only the CDR3 DNA is retained, 45 bases long and in frame from the first base. As encoded in the germline V gene, CDR1 is ENHRY while CDR2 is SYGVKD. The library came from PCR. Reads for this sample came from an Illumina HiSeq 2500. To normalize quantification of the TCRbeta repertoire, the TCR libraries were built with molecular barcoding that relied on unique molecular identifiers. TCRdb trimmed public reads at Q25 via fastp, called clones via MiXCR and kept in-frame beta chains. Identical CDR3 proteins give one entry, which carries the most common genes and DNA. This sample comprises around 500,000 distinct CDR3 sequences, 9.5% to 15% of them detected only once. The ten largest clones represent around 5.6% of the sample.

This clonotype originated in a human donor who donated a stem cell graft to a child with combined immunodeficiency. In this chain, TRBV10-3 is recombined with TRBJ2-7, and TRBD2 aligns with 12 junction nucleotides. The material was PBMCs from the stem cell graft donor, obtained from the stem cell graft. The CDR3 protein: CAISLAGGLLYEQYF. The bases are TGTGCCATCAGTCTAGCGGGGGGGCTCTTGTACGAGCAGTACTTC.